This TCR beta chain was found in a study of blood T cell repertoires in COVID-19. Study background: Researchers got acute and convalescent COVID-19 samples from the United States, Italy and Spain.

Per the study methods: Counts of nucleated cells, estimated from reference gene primer amplification, were obtained. Method: immunoSEQ multiplex PCR; TCRdb's copy keeps in-frame clones and lacks some. V and J calls and clone size are those listed in that table; D and trimming were worked out from the DNA. The sample has around 150,000 clones; more than 75% are singletons. Germline V gene data show CDR1 as MNHNS and CDR2 as SASEGT. The V end lost 2 bases, the J end lost 0 bases, and 8 bases lay between the germline ends. The CDR3 totals 15 residues. V gene TRBV6-1 combines with J gene TRBJ1-3, with D unresolved. The material sequenced was peripheral blood. This receptor was taken from a man in his fifties with active COVID-19. CDR3 nucleotide sequence: TGTGCCAGCAGTGAAAACTCGAGCTCTGGAAACACCATATATTTT. It translates to CASSENSSSGNTIYF.